This is a list of T cell receptor beta chains from one sample in a study of monozygotic twins with inflammatory bowel disease. TCRdb re-called the 5' RACE reads; one entry per CDR3 protein, DNA not given. The table for this sample gives some 150,000 distinct CDR3 sequences. The sequenced sample was blood. The receptors come from a human donor with ulcerative colitis or Crohn's disease, or a healthy co-twin of an affected twin (not recorded which). The CDR3 runs from the conserved cysteine through the conserved F or W.

j_gene	v_gene	CDR3aa
TRBJ1-1	TRBV12-3/TRBV12-4	CASSLSQLNTEALF
TRBJ1-5	TRBV15	CATSSLGNSNQPQHF
TRBJ1-6	TRBV11-2	CASSFRISANNSPLHF
TRBJ1-3	TRBV7-2	CASSLVGTIYF
TRBJ2-5	TRBV6-2/TRBV6-3	CASRQDQETQYF
TRBJ2-3	TRBV5-1	CASGINQRGTDTQYF
TRBJ2-6	TRBV7-9	CASSLDRGSGANVLTF
TRBJ1-3	TRBV2	CASSERNTIYF
TRBJ2-1	TRBV28	CASSFRFRGNNEQFF
TRBJ2-3	TRBV25-1	CASSESGQAYTDTQYF
TRBJ1-2	TRBV20-1	CSADPWTDKDGYTF
TRBJ1-1	TRBV27	CASSERPGQNTEAFF
TRBJ2-7	TRBV25-1	CASSDPASYEQYF
TRBJ2-3	TRBV15	CATSGRVGLARADTQYF
TRBJ2-3	TRBV7-9	CASSPATDTQYF
TRBJ1-4	TRBV27	CASSLRGAWPDEKLFF
TRBJ2-2	TRBV28	CASSLWGDDGELFF
TRBJ2-7	TRBV20-1	CSALTPQPYEQYF
TRBJ1-1	TRBV5-6	CASSLEGGFTEAFF
TRBJ2-3	TRBV11-3	CASFRIRDRGPLSTDTQYF
TRBJ2-5	TRBV6-5	CASSYSTGALETQYF
TRBJ2-1	TRBV12-3/TRBV12-4	CASSPGGSLGNEQFF
TRBJ2-7	TRBV5-1	CASSPTGGESYEQYF
TRBJ2-4	TRBV20-1	CSGAGHPKNIQYF
TRBJ2-4	TRBV5-1	CASSSSPAKNIQYF
TRBJ2-1	TRBV5-1	CASRRASSGNNFNEQFF
TRBJ2-3	TRBV6-5	CASSYGLNTDTQYF
TRBJ1-5	TRBV7-2	CASSLRTGGDQPQHF
TRBJ2-2	TRBV12-3/TRBV12-4	CASSRFLLAGAGTGELFF
TRBJ1-5	TRBV2	CASSDRGQPQHF
TRBJ2-1	TRBV28	CASSRGENEQFF
TRBJ1-6	TRBV12-3/TRBV12-4	CASSLRLQGSGSPLHF
TRBJ2-3	TRBV7-3	CASSYTFTDMQYF
TRBJ2-7	TRBV18	CASSPVESYEQYF
TRBJ2-3	TRBV5-1	CASSSTPGTDTQYF
TRBJ2-1	TRBV7-6	CASSPGTWSSYNEQFF
TRBJ1-2	TRBV5-4	CASSRRQGASANYGYTF
TRBJ2-3	TRBV4-1	CASSQLLAQNTQYF
TRBJ2-1	TRBV6-2/TRBV6-3	CASSRPSGRGYNEQFF
TRBJ1-2	TRBV4-1	CASSRRAGRVDGYTF
TRBJ2-3	TRBV5-1	CASSLEGADTDTQYF
TRBJ1-2	TRBV3-1	CASSPLDLQGTYGYTF
TRBJ2-5	TRBV11-2	CASSSEWEETQYF
TRBJ1-1	TRBV9	CASSVDLGGRTEAFF
TRBJ1-2	TRBV9	CASSVYERQPHYGYTF
TRBJ1-6	TRBV4-1	CASSQDLKGSSYNSPLHF
TRBJ1-4	TRBV5-4	CASSLGDRGGEKLFF
TRBJ2-2	TRBV3-1	CASSQDLTSSPNTGELFF
TRBJ2-7	TRBV5-1	CASSLASMASGSSYEQYF
TRBJ2-2	TRBV5-5	CASSLDFGTGELFF
TRBJ1-5	TRBV16	CASTPQGAGQPQHF
TRBJ1-1	TRBV20-1	CSVAGHPRGTEAFF
TRBJ1-2	TRBV9	CASINAEGGYTF
TRBJ2-1	TRBV14	CASSHSPGQGPFSSYNEQFF
TRBJ2-5	TRBV24-1	CATSDLPSGTQYF
TRBJ1-2	TRBV12-3/TRBV12-4	CASRLGSGFGYTF